One and the same sample provided the 15 T cell receptor beta chains below, sequenced in a study of tumor-infiltrating lymphocytes in localized non-small cell lung cancer. TCRdb keeps only in-frame clones here, not all; method: immunoSEQ multiplex PCR. The table has approximately 12,000 clones, about 78% seen once. The sequenced material came from uninvolved lung tissue not adjacent to the tumor. These receptors all come from a human donor with non-small cell lung cancer.

The genes are TRBV11-2 and TRBJ1-5, with D hard to call. V lost 1 base, J lost 6 bases, and 7 bases lay in between. The V gene's germline CDR1 is SGHAT and CDR2 FQNNGV. CDR3 length: 13 residues. CDR3 residues: CASSLGKGQPQHF. The CDR3 nucleotides are TGTGCCAGCAGCTTAGGTAAAGGTCAGCCCCAGCATTTT.

V and J are TRBV19 and TRBJ1-1; D is unresolved. Trimming took off 2 bases at V and 2 bases at J, with 6 bases between the two ends. Germline CDR1 is LNHDA and CDR2 is SQIVND (reference sequence). The CDR3 is made up of 13 amino acids. This chain's CDR3 is CASSIMANTEAFF. DNA for the CDR3: TGTGCCAGTAGTATAATGGCTAACACTGAAGCTTTCTTT.

The V gene is TRBV6-6, the J gene TRBJ2-7; no clear D gene. Looked up from germline, CDR1 is MNHNY and CDR2 is SVGAGI (reference sequence). CDR3 length: 13 residues. V was shortened by 6 bases and J by 0 bases, with 9 bases between the two germline ends. The CDR3 loop is CASSSHHSYEQYF. DNA of the CDR3: TGTGCCAGCAGCTCTCATCACTCCTACGAGCAGTACTTC.

The DNA for the CDR3 is TGTGCCAGCAGTTGGGGGATCCTCGGGGGGAACGAGGGCACTGAAGCTTTCTTT. It specifies CASSWGILGGNEGTEAFF. The J gene is TRBJ1-1, the V gene TRBV2; possibly TRBD1 for D (5 bases). V lost 5 bases and J 4 bases, leaving 26 bases between the germline ends. Germline V lookup: CDR1 SNHLY, CDR2 FYNNEI. This CDR3 is built from 18 residues. Full variable domain (missing parts from reference TRBV2 and TRBJ1-1): EPEVTQTPSHQVTQMGQEVILRCVPISNHLYFYWYRQILGQKVEFLVSFYNNEISEKSEIFDDQFSVERPDGSNFTLKIRSTKLEDSAMYFCASSWGILGGNEGTEAFFGQGTRLTVV.

V is TRBV2 and J is TRBJ1-6; 10 bases agree with TRBD1. J was trimmed by 9 bases and V by 6 bases; bases with no gene match: 5. The CDR3 runs 14 residues. From germline, CDR1 is SNHLY and CDR2 FYNNEI. The CDR3 loop reads CASRGGQGTSPLHF. In nucleotides, the CDR3 is TGTGCCAGCAGGGGGGGACAGGGGACTTCACCCCTCCACTTT.

Comments on this clone: The junction differs from germline at one of its ends, possibly a read error. This chain's CDR3 is CASSHSGGTSLPEQYF. Written as DNA, the CDR3 is TGTGCCAGCAGTCACTCAGGCGGGACAAGTCTACCCGAGCAGTACTTC. The genes are TRBV6-5 and TRBJ2-7; D could derive from TRBD1 or TRBD2 (6 bases each). The CDR3 has 16 amino acids. Germline CDR1 is MNHEY and CDR2 is SVGAGI.

This sequence joins TRBV25-1 and TRBJ2-5, with 7 bases identical to TRBD1. In germline, CDR1 is MGHDK, CDR2 SYGVNS. Losses at the gene ends were 4 bases for V and 5 bases for J; bases not matched to a gene: 7. The CDR3 extends over 14 amino acids. CDR3 DNA: TGTGCCAGCAGTGGACAGGGTCGACGCGAGACCCAGTACTTC. Translation gives CASSGQGRRETQYF.

This clone was picked up one time. This CDR3 reads CASSVTEHYEQYF. CDR3 coding DNA: TGTGCCAGCAGCGTGACAGAACACTACGAGCAGTACTTC. The V and J genes are TRBV9 and TRBJ2-7, with D perhaps matching TRBD1 (5 bases). V lost 2 bases to trimming and J lost 3 bases, with 9 bases between them. The germline V gene has CDR1 SGDLS and CDR2 YYNGEE. There are 13 residues in the CDR3. Full variable domain (outside the CDR3, taken from reference TRBV9 and TRBJ2-7): DSGVTQTPKHLITATGQRVTLRCSPRSGDLSVYWYQQSLDQGLQFLIQYYNGEERAKGNILERFSAQQFPDLHSELNLSSLELGDSALYFCASSVTEHYEQYFGPGTRLTVT.

The DNA of the CDR3 is TGTGCCAGCAGCGTAAGCCCCGGGGGACAGACCCAGTACTTC. Translating gives CASSVSPGGQTQYF. The chain uses TRBV9 and TRBJ2-5; D possibly corresponds to TRBD2 (6 bases). This CDR3 comprises 14 residues. Between the trimmed V and J ends, which lost 1 base and 6 bases, there was a span of 13 bases. Per the germline V gene, CDR1 is SGDLS and CDR2 is YYNGEE.

J is TRBJ2-7 and V is TRBV5-1; D not certain. Germline CDR1 and CDR2: SGHRS and YFSETQ. The CDR3 has 13 amino acids. With 3 bases removed from V and 0 bases from J, the gap between germline ends came to 7 bases. The chain's CDR3 is CASSSDPSYEQYF. For the CDR3, the DNA is TGCGCCAGCAGCTCGGACCCCTCCTACGAGCAGTACTTC.

This chain uses TRBV1 with TRBJ2-3; the table's D call, TRBD2, was not checked against the DNA. TRBV1 is a pseudogene locus. CDR3 size: 22 residues. The CDR3 DNA follows: TGCACCAGCAGCCCCACGATATGCCCACCCCTATGGCGGGAATATGGGACAGATACGCAGTATTTT. Its protein product is CTSSPTICPPLWREYGTDTQYF.

The chain combines TRBV2 with TRBJ2-1; the match to TRBD1 covers 8 bases. V was clipped by 4 bases and J by 10 bases; unmatched bases: 6. The CDR3 has 13 residues. The germline V gene has CDR1 SNHLY and CDR2 FYNNEI. In nucleotides, the CDR3 is TGTGCCAGCAGTGTGGACAGGGACCGGGAGCAGTTCTTC. This gives the protein CASSVDRDREQFF.

A remark on this clone: Relative to the germline gene, one junction end is altered; a read error may explain this. The rearrangement joins TRBV7-7 to TRBJ2-7; 7 nucleotides line up with TRBD1. The V gene's germline CDR1 is SSHAT and CDR2 FNYEAQ (reference sequence). The CDR3 has 15 amino acids. In nucleotides, the CDR3 is TGTGCTAGCAGAAACCGGACAGGAAGCTCCTACGAGCAGTACTTC. Translating gives CASRNRTGSSYEQYF.

This clone is medium-sized (0.01 to 0.1%). V and J are TRBV2 and TRBJ1-2; maybe TRBD1 (6 bases). V gave up 6 bases and J gave up 3 bases, with 14 bases separating them. CDR1 is SNHLY, CDR2 FYNNEI, per germline. This CDR3 comprises 14 residues. Here the CDR3 reads CASRQGSLDYGYTF. As DNA, the CDR3 is TGTGCCAGCAGACAGGGAAGTCTCGACTATGGCTACACCTTC.

The gene calls are TRBV6-5 and TRBJ2-3; D is possibly TRBD2 (5 bases). The germline V gene encodes CDR1 MNHEY and CDR2 SVGAGI. Trimming cost V 4 bases and J 2 bases, with 10 bases left between them. The CDR3 contains 14 residues. CDR3 in amino acids: CASSWRTVTDTQYF. The CDR3 DNA reads TGTGCCAGCAGTTGGCGGACTGTCACAGATACGCAGTATTTT.